This is a list of T cell receptor beta chains from one sample in a study of T cell changes during pregnancy in multiple sclerosis. The data were produced by immunoSEQ multiplex PCR, yet TCRdb's version contains in-frame clones alone and is incomplete. The repertoire has around 88,000 clones, approximately 90% of them found once; the top ten carry approximately 2.4%. Sequenced material: peripheral blood, taken in the first trimester of pregnancy. These TCRs come from a female donor with multiple sclerosis, enrolled in a pregnancy study. CDR3s include the opening cysteine and the closing phenylalanine or tryptophan. The order of the fields is clone size, D gene, V gene, J gene, CDR3 protein, CDR3 DNA. D genes are given only for firm matches. Expanded clones are given a class, and other clones once, few, many or no size at all.

.	TRBD1	TRBV27	TRBJ1-6	CASSLDRAHSPLHF	TGTGCCAGCAGTTTGGACAGGGCCCATTCACCCCTCCACTTT
once	.	TRBV19	TRBJ1-1	CASSIWGADEAFF	TGTGCCAGTAGTATATGGGGAGCAGATGAAGCTTTCTTT
.	TRBD1	TRBV27	TRBJ2-5	CASSTGAEETQYF	TGTGCCAGCAGTACAGGGGCCGAAGAGACCCAGTACTTC
.	.	TRBV6-5	TRBJ1-1	CASREAGTEAFF	TGTGCCAGCAGGGAAGCGGGCACTGAAGCTTTCTTT
.	TRBD1	TRBV4-1	TRBJ1-5	CASSQGQGAPQPQHF	TGCGCCAGCAGCCAAGGTCAGGGGGCCCCTCAGCCCCAGCATTTT
.	.	TRBV19	TRBJ2-7	CASSHRSSSYEQYF	TGTGCCAGTAGCCACAGGTCGAGCTCCTACGAGCAGTACTTC
.	TRBD2	TRBV4-1	TRBJ2-1	CASSQVRGRADNEQFF	TGCGCCAGCAGCCAAGTTCGGGGGAGGGCCGACAATGAGCAGTTCTTC
.	.	TRBV6-5	TRBJ1-1	CASYSMNTEAFF	TGTGCCAGTTACAGCATGAACACTGAAGCTTTCTTT
.	TRBD1	TRBV27	TRBJ1-2	CASSGRQGSNYGYTF	TGTGCCAGCAGTGGCCGACAGGGGAGCAACTATGGCTACACCTTC
few	.	TRBV18	TRBJ1-6	CASSSQGIDSPLHF	TGTGCCAGCTCATCGCAGGGAATTGATTCACCCCTCCACTTT
.	TRBD1	TRBV29-1	TRBJ1-2	CSVTTQGAHGYTF	TGCAGCGTTACCACACAGGGGGCGCATGGCTACACCTTC
.	.	TRBV27	TRBJ2-3	CASSWSAADTQYF	TGTGCCAGCAGCTGGTCGGCGGCAGATACGCAGTATTTT
.	.	TRBV7-7	TRBJ2-1	CASSLGGSNEQFF	TGTGCTAGCAGCTTGGGGGGAAGCAATGAGCAGTTCTTC
.	TRBD1	TRBV6-5	TRBJ1-6	CASSFGRDRAHSPLHF	TGTGCCAGCAGTTTCGGCCGGGACAGGGCACATTCACCCCTCCACTTT
.	TRBD1	TRBV5-1	TRBJ1-6	CASSQFTGQANSPLHF	TGCGCCAGCAGCCAGTTCACGGGACAGGCCAATTCACCCCTCCACTTT
many	.	TRBV4-1	TRBJ1-5	CASSQDSGGSQPQHF	TGCGCCAGCAGCCAAGATAGCGGGGGAAGTCAGCCCCAGCATTTT
.	TRBD2	TRBV5-6	TRBJ2-4	CASSHPGGVAKNIQYF	TGTGCCAGCAGCCACCCGGGGGGAGTAGCCAAAAACATTCAGTACTTC
.	TRBD1	TRBV15	TRBJ2-7	CATSTRQGPYEQYF	TGTGCCACCAGCACCCGACAGGGGCCATACGAGCAGTACTTC
.	TRBD2	TRBV5-4	TRBJ2-4	CASSPGLAAAKNIQYF	TGTGCCAGCAGCCCCGGACTAGCGGCAGCCAAAAACATTCAGTACTTC
.	TRBD2	TRBV9	TRBJ2-1	CASSVDTSGSLYNEQFF	TGTGCCAGCAGCGTAGATACTAGCGGGAGCTTGTACAATGAGCAGTTCTTC
.	TRBD1	TRBV27	TRBJ1-5	CASSPHLTGLGHQPQHF	TGTGCCAGCAGTCCGCACCTGACAGGGCTGGGGCATCAGCCCCAGCATTTT
.	.	TRBV18	TRBJ1-6	CASSPREGRDYNSPLHF	TGTGCCAGCTCACCACGTGAGGGGAGGGACTATAATTCACCCCTCCACTTT
.	TRBD2	TRBV5-4	TRBJ2-7	CASSPGLAGAYEQYF	TGTGCCAGCAGCCCGGGACTAGCGGGAGCCTACGAGCAGTACTTC
.	TRBD1	TRBV7-2	TRBJ2-7	CASSHRTGSSSYEQYF	TGTGCCAGCAGCCACCGGACAGGCTCTAGCTCCTACGAGCAGTACTTC
.	TRBD2	TRBV28	TRBJ2-7	CASSWGGRADEQYF	TGTGCCAGCAGTTGGGGCGGGAGGGCCGACGAGCAGTACTTC
.	.	TRBV6-1	TRBJ1-5	CASTLPPGQPQHF	TGTGCCAGCACCCTACCCCCGGGTCAGCCCCAGCATTTT
.	TRBD2	TRBV5-1	TRBJ2-1	CASSFGLAGVGQFF	TGCGCCAGCAGCTTTGGCCTAGCGGGAGTAGGGCAGTTCTTC